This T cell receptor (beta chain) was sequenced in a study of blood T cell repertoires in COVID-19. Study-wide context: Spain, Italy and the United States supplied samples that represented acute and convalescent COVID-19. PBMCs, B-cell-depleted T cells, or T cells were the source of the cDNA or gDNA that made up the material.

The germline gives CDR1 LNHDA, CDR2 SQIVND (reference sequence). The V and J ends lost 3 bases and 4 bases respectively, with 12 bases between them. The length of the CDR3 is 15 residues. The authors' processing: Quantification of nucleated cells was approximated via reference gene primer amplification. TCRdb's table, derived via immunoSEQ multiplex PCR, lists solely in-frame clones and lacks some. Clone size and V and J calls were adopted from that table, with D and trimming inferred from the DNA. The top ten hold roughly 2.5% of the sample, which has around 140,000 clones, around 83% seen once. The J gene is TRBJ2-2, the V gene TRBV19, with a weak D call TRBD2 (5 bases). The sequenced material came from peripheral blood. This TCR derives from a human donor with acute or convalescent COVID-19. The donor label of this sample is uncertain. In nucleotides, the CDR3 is TGTGCCAGTAGTATGGGGTCGGGGTCCACCGGGGAGCTGTTTTTT. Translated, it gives CASSMGSGSTGELFF.